This T cell receptor beta chain appears in the sequencing data of a study of beta chain features in type 1 diabetes (dated by TCRdb to the late 2010s). Context from the whole study: No differences in mean age, gender distribution, total cell number or subset yield were found between patients and healthy donors. A total of 107,917,701 sorted cells were examined across all samples, and the number of cells per subset was strongly correlated with RNA yield. The study compared the TCRB repertoires of sorted circulating CD4+ T cell subsets in recently diagnosed type 1 diabetes patients with those in matched healthy donors. Naive and central memory subsets were obtained from all 30 or so donors, but regulatory and stem cell-like memory subsets were isolated from only 8 patients and roughly 8 healthy donors. The full study reports these points: Patients with type 1 diabetes made fewer insertions and deleted more nucleotides at VDJ recombination sites, implying thymic rearrangement abnormalities. In all four CD4+ subsets, TCRB CDR3 length was moderately but significantly shorter in type 1 diabetes patients. Only small numbers of individuals were included in the HLA sub-analyses, which left unresolved whether HLA type had any influence on TCRB rearrangement. PCR may preferentially amplify shorter templates, but because patient and control samples were amplified and corrected together, any resulting skew would affect both groups equally. The naive, central memory and regulatory TCRB repertoires appeared to resemble one another more closely among patients than among healthy donors. Sequencing cDNA rather than genomic DNA could over-represent highly expressing activated cells, although activation and CD3 levels did not differ between groups.

The High Capacity cDNA Reverse Transcription Kit was used to reverse transcribe all of the isolated RNA, meaning that expressed TCRB transcripts were what got sequenced. Naive, central memory and regulatory T cell samples underwent deep immunoSEQ sequencing, averaging about 3.57 million total reads per sample. Sorted cells were lysed in RLT buffer and RNA was extracted with DNase-treated RNeasy Micro or Mini kits, depending on cell number. To prevent cross-contamination, each cell subset was processed individually, whereas patient and healthy donor samples were processed jointly. The immunoSEQ multiplex PCR was used to amplify TCRB sequences from cDNA, yielding 87-bp fragments that span the CDR3 region. The amplicons were sequenced using the Illumina HiSeq platform. In the paper's pipeline: PCR bias was computationally corrected using synthetic template baselines, reads within Hamming distance 2 were collapsed, and singletons that could not be merged were discarded. By aligning reads against IMGT, V, D and J genes, CDR3 length, and insertions or deletions at six rearrangement sites were assigned. Within each subset, clonotype counts were normalized to sorted cell number, after which true diversity and Gini coefficients were computed with the tcR R package. Repertoire sharing was quantified using the overlap coefficient calculated on TCRB nucleotide sequences. Out-of-frame TCRB sequences from naive cells were analyzed to stand in for the pre-selection repertoire. TCRdb limited this immuneACCESS table to in-frame rearrangements with V and J called. A share of clones is missing; checked studies link under half to unresolved V genes, and the rest is unexplained. D and trimming come from the DNA, and the V and J calls and clone size come from that table. This sample lists almost 350,000 clones; around 20% were detected once. The ten biggest clones cover roughly 0.045% of the sample.

A single peripheral blood draw of around 120 mL on average was collected from each donor into heparinised tubes. Using a panel that included CD45RO, CCR7, CD25, CD127, CD95 and CD27, naive, central memory, regulatory and stem cell-like memory CD4+ T cells were sorted on a BD FACSAria II. Every sorted population had a purity above 95%. PBMCs were separated immediately by Lymphoprep density gradient centrifugation and were stained directly, without being cultured. To minimize batch effects, samples were stained and sorted in pairs, one healthy donor with one patient per experiment. As concerns this clone: What this receptor recognizes is not known. Base qualities are missing; no much larger clone stands one base away.

Inclusive of the bounding cysteine and phenylalanine, the CDR3 is 15 residues long. The retained sequence is limited to the CDR3, 45 bases, with the frame set at the first base. Trimming removed 4 bases from V and 5 bases from J; the gene matches leave 7 bases unexplained. CDR1 SGHRS and CDR2 YFSETQ were looked up in the germline V gene. The receptor was isolated from a woman aged 18-29 years in good health. This chain joins TRBV5-1 to TRBJ2-1; 9 central nucleotides agree with TRBD2. Sequenced: naive CD4+ T cells from blood. The cell subset or site label here, explained by the study, means: true naive CD4+ T cells. The DNA sequence is given as TGCGCCAGCAGCCCAATAGCGGGGGCCAACAATGAGCAGTTCTTC. This codes for CASSPIAGANNEQFF.